Listed below are T cell receptor beta chains from one sample, sequenced in a study of PD-1 blockade in classical Hodgkin lymphoma. Generated by immunoSEQ multiplex PCR, the TCRdb table keeps only in-frame clones and is missing some. The sample lists roughly 4,300 clones, about 71% occurring once. This specimen consisted of peripheral blood mononuclear cells (PBMCs), obtained at baseline. The origin of the receptors is a human donor with classical Hodgkin lymphoma. Each CDR3 is given with its conserved first and last residue. D genes are given only for firm matches. Clone size is shown for a subset of rows, as once, few, many or a class of expanded clone.

clone_size j_call d_call v_call cdr3_nt cdr3_aa
- TRBJ2-1 TRBD2 TRBV7-6 TGTGCCAGCAGCGTGCTACTAGCGGGAGCATACAATGAGCAGTTCTTC CASSVLLAGAYNEQFF
- TRBJ2-5 - TRBV5-5 TGTGCCAGCAGCTTGGGATCATACCGTCAAGAGACCCAGTACTTC CASSLGSYRQETQYF
medium-sized TRBJ1-1 - TRBV7-9 TGTGCCAGCAGCTTCTTAGAGATAGGAAAGAACACTGAAGCTTTCTTT CASSFLEIGKNTEAFF
- TRBJ1-4 - TRBV28 TGTGCCAGCAGTTCCCTCAGGGCCTTTAATGAAAAACTGTTTTTT CASSSLRAFNEKLFF
- TRBJ1-2 - TRBV15 TGTGCCACTGGCCTCGGGACGGGCTATGGCTACACCTTC CATGLGTGYGYTF
- TRBJ1-2 - TRBV4-3 TGCGCCAGCAGGGGGGCCGCCTATGGCTACACCTTC CASRGAAYGYTF
- TRBJ2-7 - TRBV9 TGTGCCAGCAGCGCTTGGCGGCGGGTCTCCTACGAGCAGTACTTC CASSAWRRVSYEQYF
few TRBJ2-7 TRBD2 TRBV6-6 TGTGCCAGCAGGGGGACTAGCGGATTTTACGAGCAGTACTTC CASRGTSGFYEQYF
- TRBJ2-7 - TRBV5-6 TGTGCCAGCAGCTTGGGTGGGGGGGAGCAGTACTTC CASSLGGGEQYF
- TRBJ1-1 - TRBV5-5 TGTGCCAGCAGCTTTCCGGGGACTGAAGCTTTCTTT CASSFPGTEAFF
- TRBJ1-1 - TRBV6-5 TGTGCCAGCGCCTCAGGGGTCCCCAACACTGAAGCTTTCTTT CASASGVPNTEAFF
- TRBJ2-5 - TRBV27 TGTGCCAGCAGTTCCCCCCAGGGACGCGAGACCCAGTACTTC CASSSPQGRETQYF
few TRBJ2-7 TRBD1 TRBV7-6 TGTGCCAGCAGCTTCGGGACAGGGGGAGGCTACGAGCAGTACTTC CASSFGTGGGYEQYF
- TRBJ2-1 TRBD2 TRBV9 TGTGCCAGCAGCGTCCTCAGCGGGGGGTACAATGAGCAGTTCTTC CASSVLSGGYNEQFF
- TRBJ2-1 TRBD1 TRBV7-2 TGTGCCAGCAGCCCGGGACAGGATCTGTTCGCTGAGCAGTTCTTC CASSPGQDLFAEQFF
- TRBJ2-5 - TRBV18 TGTGCCAGCTCACCAGTCCCGGGACCCCGGGAGACCCAGTACTTC CASSPVPGPRETQYF
- TRBJ1-2 - TRBV28 TGTGCCAGCACCTCAGAGATGACAGTCGGTGGCTACACCTTC CASTSEMTVGGYTF
- TRBJ1-3 - TRBV7-2 TGTGCCAGCAGCTTACGATTGCCGCTCAAGGGCGACACCATATATTTT CASSLRLPLKGDTIYF
medium-sized TRBJ2-5 - TRBV4-1 TGCGCCAGCAGCGAGGGTGGTAGCCTGGGCCACCAAGAGACCCAGTACTTC CASSEGGSLGHQETQYF
few TRBJ1-5 - TRBV2 TGTGCCACCGCACAGTTTAGCAATCAGCCCCAGCATTTT CATAQFSNQPQHF
- TRBJ2-1 TRBD2 TRBV7-3 TGTGCCAGCAGCTTATCGCCGGGAAGCGGGAGGAACAATGAGCAGTTCTTC CASSLSPGSGRNNEQFF
- TRBJ2-2 - TRBV28 TGTGCCAGCAGTTTATTCGGGAGAAACACCGGGGAGCTGTTTTTT CASSLFGRNTGELFF
- TRBJ1-1 TRBD1 TRBV9 TGTGCCAGCAGCGGTACAGGGGGGACTGAAGCTTTCTTT CASSGTGGTEAFF
- TRBJ2-1 TRBD1 TRBV15 TGTGCCACCAGCATGGCAGGGGGAAACAATGAGCAGTTCTTC CATSMAGGNNEQFF
- TRBJ2-7 - TRBV28 TGTGCCAGCAGTTTAACACTAGTTGCCTACGAGCAGTACTTC CASSLTLVAYEQYF
- TRBJ2-4 - TRBV6-5 TGTGCCAGCAGACTCCTCCTTGGGGACATTCAGTACTTC CASRLLLGDIQYF
few TRBJ2-5 TRBD2 TRBV9 TGTGCCAGCAGCGACGGGAGGGAGACCCAGTACTTC CASSDGRETQYF
- TRBJ2-7 TRBD2 TRBV15 TGTGCCACCAGCAGAGACCTAGCGGGCTCCTACGAGCAGTACTTC CATSRDLAGSYEQYF
- TRBJ2-5 TRBD1 TRBV5-6 TGTGCCAGCAGCCCGCTGGGACAGGGGGCTGAGACCCAGTACTTC CASSPLGQGAETQYF
- TRBJ1-2 TRBD1 TRBV7-9 TGTGCCAGCAGCTTAGGTTTGGGGACAGGGAAAACCGTCTATGGCTACACCTTC CASSLGLGTGKTVYGYTF
- TRBJ2-1 TRBD2 TRBV5-1 TGCGCCAGCAGCTTAGGGACTAGCGGGAATGCAGGGGAATACAATGAGCAGTTCTTC CASSLGTSGNAGEYNEQFF
- TRBJ1-1 - TRBV10-3 TGTGCCATCAACTGGGAGTTGAACACTGAAGCTTTCTTT CAINWELNTEAFF